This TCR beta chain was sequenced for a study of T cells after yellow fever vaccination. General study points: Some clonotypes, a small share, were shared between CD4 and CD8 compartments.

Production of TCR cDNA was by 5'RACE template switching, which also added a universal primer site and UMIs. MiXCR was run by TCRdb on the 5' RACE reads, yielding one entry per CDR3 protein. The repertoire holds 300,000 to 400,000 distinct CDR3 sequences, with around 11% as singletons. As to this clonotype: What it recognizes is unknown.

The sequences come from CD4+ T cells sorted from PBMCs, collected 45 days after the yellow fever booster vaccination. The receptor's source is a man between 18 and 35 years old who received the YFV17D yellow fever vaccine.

In DNA, the CDR3 is TGTGCCAGCAGCCCCGATAGAAGGACGGGCGAGCAGTACGTC. Translated: CASSPDRRTGEQYV. The rearrangement joins TRBV7-9 to TRBJ2-7; unclear D gene. The V and J ends lost 5 bases and 6 bases respectively, with 17 bases between them. This CDR3 spans 14 amino acids. Germline V gene data show CDR1 as SEHNR and CDR2 as FQNEAQ (reference sequence).